One and the same sample provided the 19 T cell receptor beta chains below, sequenced in a study of cytomegalovirus exposure and HLA in healthy donors. PCR was performed using 60 Vbeta and 13 Jbeta primers. Only in-frame clones appear in the TCRdb table, and some are missing; sequencing was by immunoSEQ multiplex PCR. Found here are about 140,000 clones, 80% of them singletons; the top ten hold over 1%. Source material: PBMCs. The source of these receptors is a female donor in good health and CMV-seronegative.

This chain connects TRBV18 to TRBJ2-1; 14 nucleotides line up with TRBD2. J gave up 1 base and V 3 bases, and 14 bases lay outside the gene matches. CDR3 length equals 21 residues. Germline CDR1 reads KGHSH; CDR2 reads LQKENI. CDR3 coding DNA: TGTGCCAGCTCACCCGTCAGCCTGTGGACTAGCGGGAGGCTGTCCTACAATGAGCAGTTCTTC. It translates to CASSPVSLWTSGRLSYNEQFF.

The rearrangement uses TRBV6-1 and TRBJ2-1, with TRBD2 matching 7 bases. V lost 7 bases, J lost 4 bases, and 7 bases stayed unmatched. The CDR3 extends over 14 amino acids. CDR1 and CDR2 (germline): MNHNS, SASEGT. The CDR3: CASTGRAVYNEQFF. Here the CDR3 DNA reads TGTGCCAGCACAGGGAGGGCAGTATACAATGAGCAGTTCTTC.

The chain has TRBV7-9 and TRBJ2-1, with 8 bases aligning to TRBD1. The CDR3 spans 15 residues. Trimming cost V 4 bases and J 2 bases; bases outside gene matches: 4. Germline-derived CDR1 and CDR2 are SEHNR and FQNEAQ (reference sequence). The CDR3 nucleotides are TGTGCCAGCAGCTCGGACAGGGACACCTACAATGAGCAGTTCTTC. Encoded protein: CASSSDRDTYNEQFF.

This chain links TRBV6-1 with TRBJ2-3; D might be TRBD2 (7 bases). V gave up 3 bases and J gave up 0 bases, with 13 bases separating them. This CDR3 is 16 amino acids long. CDR1 MNHNS and CDR2 SASEGT come from the germline V gene. The CDR3: CASSDWGGPSTDTQYF. CDR3 DNA sequence: TGTGCCAGCAGTGATTGGGGGGGCCCTAGCACAGATACGCAGTATTTT.

CDR3 DNA: TGTGCCAGCAGCCTCGAATCAACCTGGACATTCTATTCCTACGAGCAGTACTTC. Protein sequence: CASSLESTWTFYSYEQYF. The chain carries TRBV7-9 and TRBJ2-7; weak D call: TRBD1 (5 bases). This CDR3 region has 18 residues. Per the germline V gene, CDR1 is SEHNR and CDR2 is FQNEAQ (reference sequence). V shed 5 bases and J shed 1 base, with 24 bases lying between them.

This chain connects TRBV29-1 to TRBJ1-4; D perhaps matches TRBD1 (5 bases). Trimming took 6 bases from V and 8 from J, leaving 13 bases between them. Germline V gene sequence: CDR1 SQVTM, CDR2 ANQGSEA. The CDR3 has 12 amino acids. CDR3 amino acids: CSVRTRQEKLFF. The DNA of the CDR3 is TGCAGCGTGCGGACACGACAGGAAAAACTGTTTTTT.

The chain couples TRBV6-1 to TRBJ1-4, with a tentative D call TRBD1 (6 bases). CDR1 and CDR2 from the germline V gene are MNHNS and SASEGT. The V gene lost 2 bases and the J gene lost 4 bases, with 14 bases spanning the gap. The CDR3 is made up of 16 amino acids. CDR3 amino acids: CASSETGFGGNEKLFF. The CDR3 bases are TGTGCCAGCAGTGAAACAGGGTTTGGGGGTAATGAAAAACTGTTTTTT.

The V call is TRBV15, the J call TRBJ2-4; D might be TRBD2 (6 bases). Germline CDR1 LNHNV, CDR2 YYDKDF (reference sequence). The CDR3 is 14 residues long. V lost 1 base, J lost 8 bases, and 12 bases lay in between. CDR3 residues: CATSRGAGRYIQYF. Here the CDR3 DNA reads TGTGCCACCAGCAGAGGCGCAGGGAGGTACATTCAGTACTTC.

CDR3 sequence: CSVWTGGAGAFF. As DNA, the CDR3 is TGCAGCGTATGGACAGGGGGCGCGGGAGCTTTCTTT. The chain uses TRBV29-1 and TRBJ1-1; 11 bases are a match to TRBD1. There are 12 residues in the CDR3. Germline V gene sequence: CDR1 SQVTM, CDR2 ANQGSEA. Germline trimming cut 6 bases from V and 10 bases from J; bases unmatched to any gene: 7.

V is TRBV5-1 and J is TRBJ2-3; a possible D gene is TRBD1 (6 bases). The germline V and J ends were trimmed by 0 bases and 3 bases, with 11 bases remaining between them. The CDR3 has 15 residues. CDR1 and CDR2 from the germline V gene are SGHRS and YFSETQ. CDR3 nucleotides: TGCGCCAGCAGCTTGGGTATCCAGGGGACAGATACGCAGTATTTT. Translated, it gives CASSLGIQGTDTQYF.

J is TRBJ2-7 and V is TRBV5-1; perhaps TRBD2 as D (6 bases). The CDR3 runs to 14 residues. V was shortened by 3 bases and J by 3 bases, with 13 bases between the two germline ends. In germline, CDR1 is SGHRS, CDR2 YFSETQ. CDR3 loop: CASSWGDVHYEQYF. CDR3 coding DNA: TGCGCCAGCAGCTGGGGGGACGTTCACTACGAGCAGTACTTC.

The J gene is TRBJ2-3, the V gene TRBV5-1, with 13 nucleotides matching TRBD2. V lost 0 bases, J lost 2 bases, and 6 bases stayed unmatched. Looked up from germline, CDR1 is SGHRS and CDR2 is YFSETQ. The length of the CDR3 is 18 residues. The CDR3 here is CASSLGLTSGRVTDTQYF. The CDR3 DNA reads as TGCGCCAGCAGCTTGGGACTAACTAGCGGGAGGGTCACAGATACGCAGTATTTT.

The chain recombines TRBV7-3 with TRBJ2-3; a weak D match, TRBD1 (5 bases). CDR1 and CDR2 (germline): SGHTA, FQGTGA. The V gene lost 2 bases and the J gene lost 1 base, with 10 bases spanning the gap. The CDR3 runs to 15 residues. The CDR3 region has the DNA TGTGCCAGCAGCTTATCCAGGGATGGCACAGATACGCAGTATTTT. Translating it yields CASSLSRDGTDTQYF.

The chain is built from TRBV9 and TRBJ1-5; no reliable D call. Germline CDR1 is SGDLS and CDR2 is YYNGEE. The ends were cut back, 0 bases at V and 4 bases at J, with 8 bases in the middle. This CDR3 comprises 14 residues. CDR3 residues: CASSVGPGNQPQHF. CDR3 nucleotide sequence: TGTGCCAGCAGCGTAGGCCCGGGAAATCAGCCCCAGCATTTT.

The CDR3 DNA sequence: TGTGCCAGCAGATCAGGGTTGGGATCTACTGAAGCTTTCTTT. This translates into CASRSGLGSTEAFF. The chain couples TRBV5-6 to TRBJ1-1; D perhaps matches TRBD1 (5 bases). V lost 5 bases, J lost 5 bases, and 16 bases lay in between. Germline V gene lookup returns CDR1 SGHDT and CDR2 YYEEEE. The CDR3 totals 14 residues.

This clone was seen only a few times. The chain carries TRBV5-4 and TRBJ1-2; TRBD1 might be the D (6 bases). Trimming left V 4 bases short and J 5 bases short, with 18 bases between. The germline V gene has CDR1 SGHNT and CDR2 YYREEE (reference sequence). The CDR3 extends over 15 amino acids. CDR3 nucleotides: TGTGCCAGCAGCCAAGGCCAGGGGATGGAGTATGGCTACACCTTC. This sequence encodes CASSQGQGMEYGYTF.

The gene calls are TRBV5-6 and TRBJ2-1; 7 nucleotides align to TRBD2. V was pared by 3 bases and J by 8 bases, with 8 bases of the junction left unmatched. Germline V gene data show CDR1 as SGHDT and CDR2 as YYEEEE. The CDR3 sequence is 14 residues long. The CDR3 region has the DNA TGTGCCAGCAGCTCGGGACTACGGGGCGATGAGCAGTTCTTC. It specifies CASSSGLRGDEQFF.

In its sample, this clone was seen a few times. Since the CDR3 does not end with the conserved phenylalanine or tryptophan, this likely comes from a read error. The DNA is left out, because the CDR3 cannot be placed on it with certainty; the CDR3 is given as TCRdb lists it. The chain carries TRBV2 and TRBJ1-1; the D segment call TRBD1 is taken from the table without a DNA check. The CDR3 has 14 residues if both end residues are counted. Germline lookup yields CDR1 SNHLY and CDR2 FYNNEI. CDR3 protein: CASSEGRTGGEALV.

The rearrangement links TRBV20-1 to TRBJ2-3; no definite D call. V lost 6 bases, J lost 6 bases, and 10 bases lay in between. This CDR3 has 11 amino acids. The V gene's germline CDR1 is DFQATT and CDR2 SNEGSKA (reference sequence). This chain's CDR3 is CSANTLDTQYF. The CDR3 region has the DNA TGCAGTGCAAATACTCTCGATACGCAGTATTTT.